Below, 18 T cell receptor beta chains from the same sample are listed, as sequenced in a study of siplizumab effects on memory and regulatory T cells (dated by TCRdb to 2018 to 2020). Libraries were prepared through the immunoSEQ multiplex PCR assay. In its TCRdb copy, this immuneACCESS table keeps in-frame sequences only and misses some clones. Where compared with another copy, unresolved V genes explain less than half of these, and the others have no known cause. The sample yields about 100,000 clones; more than 85% were counted once. The ten largest make up 0.13% to 0.15% of the sample. Sequencing used CD4+ T cells sorted from blood. The receptors shown here come from a human donor in good health.

The V gene is TRBV28, the J gene TRBJ1-2; no firm D call. There are 11 residues in the CDR3. Germline CDR1 and CDR2: MDHEN and SYDVKM. Trimming pared 4 bases from V and 8 bases from J, leaving 8 bases between. In nucleotides, the CDR3 is TGTGCCAGCAGTTCACTGCGGGGCTACACCTTC. Its translation is CASSSLRGYTF.

The CDR3 loop is CASSVTGMNLYEQYF. The DNA of the CDR3 is TGTGCCAGCAGTGTTACAGGGATGAACCTCTACGAGCAGTACTTC. The V and J genes are TRBV25-1 and TRBJ2-7; D possibly corresponds to TRBD1 (6 bases). The CDR3 has 15 amino acids. V lost 4 bases and J 3 bases, leaving 16 bases between the germline ends. The germline V gene has CDR1 MGHDK and CDR2 SYGVNS.

This chain connects TRBV7-6 to TRBJ2-7, with D possibly matching TRBD1 (5 bases). The CDR3 length is 14 residues. The ends were cut back, 2 bases at V and 2 bases at J, with 10 bases in the middle. Germline-derived CDR1 and CDR2 are SGHVS and FNYEAQ. As DNA, the CDR3 is TGTGCCAGCAGCTTAATCGCAGGGACCTACGAGCAGTACTTC. This gives the protein CASSLIAGTYEQYF.

The J gene is TRBJ1-2, the V gene TRBV27; D might be TRBD1 (5 bases). Trimming cost V 6 bases and J 4 bases, with 12 bases left between them. This CDR3 comprises 13 residues. CDR1 and CDR2 (germline): MNHEY, SMNVEV (reference sequence). CDR3 DNA: TGTGCCAGCAGCCCCGTGGGGGGCTATGGCTACACCTTC. It specifies CASSPVGGYGYTF.

This chain joins TRBV27 and TRBJ2-2; the D gene is possibly TRBD2 (5 bases). V was cut by 4 bases and J by 7 bases, with 13 bases left in between. Germline assignment: CDR1 MNHEY and CDR2 SMNVEV (reference sequence). The length of the CDR3 is 14 residues. The CDR3 region is CASSWGVGDGELFF. CDR3 nucleotide sequence: TGTGCCAGCAGTTGGGGAGTCGGGGACGGGGAGCTGTTTTTT.

The chain is built from TRBV2 and TRBJ1-2, with a tentative D call TRBD1 (5 bases). Germline CDR1 SNHLY, CDR2 FYNNEI. The CDR3 has 11 residues. With 8 bases removed from V and 8 bases from J, the gap between germline ends came to 12 bases. CDR3 DNA: TGTGCCAGCGTCGGGGCGCGGGGCTACACCTTC. This sequence encodes CASVGARGYTF.

V gene TRBV7-3 combines with J gene TRBJ1-1; 7 bases fit TRBD1. This CDR3 comprises 13 residues. V lost 5 bases to trimming and J lost 12 bases; unmatched junction nucleotides: 12. Germline CDR1 and CDR2: SGHTA and FQGTGA. The CDR3 region is CASSRKGGGESFF. In DNA form, the CDR3 reads TGTGCCAGCAGCCGAAAAGGAGGGGGCGAGTCTTTCTTT.

This chain joins TRBV5-1 and TRBJ2-7, with TRBD2 matching 10 bases. There are 14 residues in the CDR3. Trimming removed 5 bases from V and 6 bases from J; junction bases left unmatched: 8. Per germline, CDR1 SGHRS and CDR2 YFSETQ. CDR3 DNA sequence: TGCGCCAGCAGGTCCTCCGGGACTAGCGTCGAGCAGTACTTC. Its translation is CASRSSGTSVEQYF.

The V and J genes are TRBV7-9 and TRBJ1-1; D gene unclear. V lost 4 bases and J lost 3, with 3 bases in between. The germline CDR1 and CDR2 sequences are SEHNR and FQNEAQ (reference sequence). The CDR3 loop spans 11 amino acids. DNA for the CDR3: TGTGCCAGCAGCTCTTACACTGAAGCTTTCTTT. This encodes CASSSYTEAFF.

This clone was seen only a few times. This rearrangement joins TRBV7-2 to TRBJ2-3; 8 nucleotides line up with TRBD2. The CDR3 has 15 amino acids. CDR1 and CDR2 (germline): SGHTA, FQGNSA. Trimming at V came to 1 base and at J to 3 bases, leaving 3 bases not matched to a gene. The CDR3 DNA follows: TGTGCCAGCAGCTTAGGAGGACTAGCAACAGATACGCAGTATTTT. Translated: CASSLGGLATDTQYF.

The rearrangement uses TRBV9 and TRBJ2-4; D call uncertain. Germline lookup yields CDR1 SGDLS and CDR2 YYNGEE. The CDR3 runs 13 residues. The V end was cut by 6 bases, the J end by 4 bases, with 11 bases between. This CDR3 reads CASTDPGKNIQYF. DNA for the CDR3: TGTGCCAGCACCGACCCTGGGAAAAACATTCAGTACTTC.

The chain has TRBV7-9 and TRBJ2-1, with 7 bases fitting TRBD2. The CDR3 loop spans 16 amino acids. The ends lost 3 bases at V and 0 bases at J; junction bases unmatched: 5. Germline lookup yields CDR1 SEHNR and CDR2 FQNEAQ (reference sequence). The CDR3 here is CASSFRASGSYNEQFF. The DNA of the CDR3 is TGTGCCAGCAGCTTCAGGGCTAGCGGCTCCTACAATGAGCAGTTCTTC.

This chain connects TRBV21-1 to TRBJ2-3; TRBD1 was called by the table and not checked on the DNA. TRBV21-1 is shown as a pseudogene. The CDR3 has 16 amino acids. The DNA of the CDR3 is TGTGCCAGCAGCTCTAACCAGGGACAGGGCACAGATACGCAGTATTTT. Its protein is CASSSNQGQGTDTQYF.

The rearrangement joins TRBV7-9 to TRBJ2-5; TRBD1 might be the D (6 bases). The J call is doubtful: the DNA matches TRBJ2-7 better. The CDR3 totals 13 residues. CDR1 and CDR2 (germline): SEHNR, FQNEAQ (reference sequence). The CDR3 is CASSTTGPGEQYF. CDR3 bases: TGTGCCAGCAGCACCACAGGGCCTGGCGAGCAGTACTTC.

V is TRBV19 and J is TRBJ1-1; D not resolved. There are 15 residues in the CDR3. Trimming shortened V by 3 bases and J by 1 base, and 12 bases separated the two germline ends. Germline CDR1 and CDR2: LNHDA and SQIVND (reference sequence). In DNA form, the CDR3 reads TGTGCCAGTAGTATGGAGGTCGGAAAGAACACTGAAGCTTTCTTT. Translation: CASSMEVGKNTEAFF.

The chain joins TRBV19 to TRBJ1-1, with 8 bases matching TRBD1. This CDR3 is built from 13 residues. The V gene end was trimmed by 7 bases and the J gene end by 6 bases; junction bases not matched to a gene: 7. The germline V gene has CDR1 LNHDA and CDR2 SQIVND (reference sequence). CDR3 DNA: TGTGCCAGTAATGGGCAGGGGGCGTCTGAAGCTTTCTTT. It is translated as CASNGQGASEAFF.

The V and J genes are TRBV6-5 and TRBJ1-1; D possibly corresponds to TRBD1 (5 bases). The CDR3 contains 14 residues. Germline CDR1 and CDR2: MNHEY and SVGAGI. Trimming shortened V by 7 bases and J by 4 bases, and 16 bases separated the two germline ends. The CDR3 region has the DNA TGTGCCAGCATCCAAACTTGGGGGGGCACTGAAGCTTTCTTT. Translation: CASIQTWGGTEAFF.

This chain uses TRBV28 with TRBJ1-3; 9 bases align to TRBD1. Germline CDR1 reads MDHEN; CDR2 reads SYDVKM. The CDR3 has 15 amino acids. V lost 10 bases, J lost 0 bases, and 7 bases stayed unmatched. This chain's CDR3 is CANPGQGLSGNTIYF. CDR3 sequence (DNA): TGTGCCAATCCGGGACAGGGTCTCTCTGGAAACACCATATATTTT.